The next 13 T cell receptor beta chains were all read from a single sample in a study of tumor-infiltrating lymphocytes in primary liver carcinoma. A constant-region primer served to make TCR beta cDNA from approximately 490 ng total RNA. Sequencing libraries for TCR beta derived from three nested multiplex PCR rounds that used slightly modified ARM-PCR. TRBV1-TRBV30 forward primers and a C-beta reverse primer were used in the first two PCR rounds, which each ran for 10 cycles. TCRdb redid the calling of the multiplex PCR reads with MiXCR, one entry per CDR3 protein. The profile covers under 90,000 distinct CDR3 sequences, with roughly 72% appearing a single time and less than 20% taken by the ten largest. It was from approximately 20-30 mg of unsorted bulk tissue that RNA and DNA were co-extracted. The specimen sequenced was liver tumor tissue from sampling region 1. Subset noted: tumor region T1, superior pole. The receptors here all came from a man between 35 and 55 years old with primary liver carcinoma and hepatitis B virus infection.

About this clonotype itself: The junction shows a germline mismatch at one end, possibly a read error. The rearrangement links TRBV12-3 or TRBV12-4 to TRBJ1-4, with D perhaps TRBD1 (6 bases). The CDR3 consists of 15 residues. The CDR3 sequence is CVSNAEAGASEKLFF. CDR3 DNA sequence: TGTGTCAGCAACGCGGAGGCGGGGGCCAGTGAAAAACTGTTTTTT.

This clonotype appeared once. A read error may produce the germline difference seen at one junction end. The rearrangement joins TRBV11-2 to TRBJ2-1, with TRBD2 identical over 7 bases. The CDR3 spans 14 residues. Germline V gene data show CDR1 as SGHAT and CDR2 as FQNNGV. CDR3 sequence: CASSLGLADDEQFF. The DNA for the CDR3 is TGTGCCAGCAGCCTAGGGCTAGCGGACGATGAGCAATTCTTC. The whole variable domain, remainder taken from reference TRBV11-2 and TRBJ2-1, is EAGVAQSPRYKIIEKRQSVAFWCNPISGHATLYWYQQILGQGPKLLIQFQNNGVVDDSQLPKDRFSAERLKGVDSTLKIQPAKLEDSAVYLCASSLGLADDEQFFGPGTRLTVL.

Remarks on this clonotype: A read error is likely, as this CDR3 ends without the conserved phenylalanine or tryptophan. The chain employs TRBV11-2 and TRBJ2-1; 8 bases are shared with TRBD2. This CDR3 is built from 16 residues. The germline V gene has CDR1 SGHAT and CDR2 FQNNGV. CDR3: CASSLDIGLAMGKQFS. The DNA of the CDR3 is TGTGCCAGTAGCTTGGATATCGGACTAGCCATGGGTAAGCAGTTCTCC.

A remark on this clonotype: One end of the junction fails to match germline, which may point to a read error. The chain uses TRBV10-2 and TRBJ2-3, with no clear D. The CDR3 runs to 14 residues. Germline assignment: CDR1 WSHSY and CDR2 SAAADI. This CDR3 reads CASSALPGTDTQYF. In nucleotides, the CDR3 is TGCGCCAGTTCAGCCTTACCAGGCACAGATACACAGTATTTT.

The chain employs TRBV6-1 and TRBJ1-5; tentatively, D is TRBD1 (5 bases). From germline, CDR1 is MNHNS and CDR2 SASEGT. V was shortened by 10 bases and J by 2 bases, with 18 bases between the two germline ends. CDR3 length: 15 residues. DNA for the CDR3: TGTGCCACACTCTCTCAGGGAGGCGGCAATCAGCCCCAGCATTTT. Its translation is CATLSQGGGNQPQHF.

The table lists this clonotype with a few counts. V usage is TRBV24-1 and J usage is TRBJ2-1; 15 bases line up with TRBD2. Germline V gene sequence: CDR1 KGHDR, CDR2 SFDVKD. Trimming cost V 2 bases and J 4 bases; bases outside gene matches: 2. There are 17 residues in the CDR3. CDR3 nucleotides: TGTGCCACCAGTGATTACGGACTAGCGGGAGGGTACAATGAGCAGTTCTTC. Protein product: CATSDYGLAGGYNEQFF.

Many counts were recorded for this clonotype. This chain links TRBV30 with TRBJ2-7; 9 nucleotides line up with TRBD1. Germline V gene sequence: CDR1 GTSNPN, CDR2 SVGIG (reference sequence). This CDR3 region has 14 residues. V lost 0 bases, J lost 3 bases, and 3 bases stayed unmatched. The CDR3 spells CAWSVQGASYEQYF. In DNA form, the CDR3 reads TGTGCCTGGAGTGTACAGGGGGCGAGCTACGAGCAGTACTTC.

Here the CDR3 DNA reads TGTGCCAGCAGTACCGGGACTGGCAATTACGATACGCAGTATTTT. Translated, it gives CASSTGTGNYDTQYF. The V and J genes are TRBV6-5 and TRBJ2-3; TRBD2 might be the D (6 bases). CDR3 length: 15 residues. V was clipped by 5 bases and J by 6 bases, with 18 bases between them. CDR1 is MNHEY and CDR2 is SVGAGI in the germline V gene.

Details on this clonotype: Being one base from a much bigger clone, this may be a read error. J is TRBJ1-5 and V is TRBV28; no definite D call. The CDR3 runs 14 residues. The germline V gene encodes CDR1 MDHEN and CDR2 SYDVKM. The CDR3 is CASGFPWGNQPQHF. The CDR3 DNA is TGTGCCAGCGGTTTTCCCTGGGGCAATCAGCCCCAGCATTTT.

The rearrangement joins TRBV6-1 to TRBJ1-2; no reliable D call. This CDR3 region has 12 residues. The germline V gene has CDR1 MNHNS and CDR2 SASEGT. Trimming took 4 bases from V and 8 from J, leaving 11 bases between them. The CDR3 is CASSGLGGGYTF. The CDR3 region has the DNA TGTGCCAGCAGTGGGCTGGGAGGAGGCTACACCTTC.

Regarding this clonotype: A read error may be the cause here, since a much bigger clone is one base away. The V call is TRBV7-9, the J call TRBJ1-2, with D possibly matching TRBD1 (6 bases). Per the germline V gene, CDR1 is SEHNR and CDR2 is FQNEAQ (reference sequence). The V and J ends lost 5 bases and 7 bases respectively, with 11 bases between them. This CDR3 spans 12 amino acids. Here the CDR3 DNA reads TGTGCCAGCAGCCCCGGGACATGTGGCTACACCTTC. It codes for CASSPGTCGYTF.

The J gene is TRBJ2-2, the V gene TRBV12-3 or TRBV12-4; D call uncertain. V lost 5 bases to trimming and J lost 5 bases, with 12 bases between them. This CDR3 is built from 14 residues. The CDR3 bases are TGTGCCAGCAGTATCGGAGCGTATACCGGGGAGCTGTTTTTT. Translation: CASSIGAYTGELFF.

About this clonotype: A junction boundary mismatches the germline segment, possibly from a read error. CDR3 in amino acids: CASRYVDGTEHYF. For the CDR3, the DNA is TGTGCCAGCAGATACGTCGACGGGACCGAGCACTACTTC. The rearrangement joins TRBV6-6 to TRBJ2-7; possibly TRBD1 or TRBD2 for D (5 bases each). This CDR3 has 13 amino acids. Germline values: CDR1 MNHNY, CDR2 SVGAGI (reference sequence).